The text below deals with one TCR beta chain. The data were taken from a study of blood T cell repertoires in COVID-19. Background on the study: The cDNA or gDNA used as material had been derived from T cells, B-cell-depleted T cells, or PBMCs.

The protocol was immunoSEQ multiplex PCR, while the TCRdb copy is restricted to in-frame clones and leaves out a portion. Among 200,000 to 250,000 clones listed, roughly 81% were seen once. The V gene lost 6 bases and the J gene lost 3 bases, with 15 bases spanning the gap. The CDR3 has 14 residues. The germline V gene has CDR1 MDHEN and CDR2 SYDVKM. The rearrangement joins TRBV28 to TRBJ2-7, with D tentatively TRBD2 (7 bases). The receptor's source is a man aged 50-59 years who had recovered from COVID-19. The sample comprised peripheral blood. The CDR3 nucleotides read TGTGCCAGCAGGGGGGGGGCGAGATACTACGAGCAGTACTTC. Its protein product is CASRGGARYYEQYF.